This T cell receptor beta chain was documented in a study of T cells in Graves' hyperthyroidism and ophthalmopathy. Graves' hyperthyroidism without ophthalmopathy progression within 18 months was termed stable. Germline loops: CDR1 DFQATT, CDR2 SNEGSKA (reference sequence). The CDR3 loop spans 14 amino acids. RNA transcripts gave rise to amplified TCR beta CDR3 regions. During a first-round RT-PCR of the TCR CDR3, the HTBI primer set was used. MiXCR, run by TCRdb on the multiplex PCR reads, gives a single entry per CDR3 protein. Of hundreds of thousands of distinct CDR3 sequences in the sample, 46% are singletons; the top ten hold 8.2%. Points on this clonotype: Its antigen is as yet unknown. A junction boundary mismatches the germline segment, possibly from a read error.

The study's findings and limits: Most thyroid clonotypes expanded above 0.001 appeared in blood too.

Sequenced material: peripheral blood or thyroid tissue (not recorded which). The clonotype was recovered from a woman under 30 with Graves' hyperthyroidism. J is TRBJ2-3 and V is TRBV20-1, with 9 bases that match TRBD2. The CDR3 region is CSAQQPPLAGSVDF. The CDR3 coding sequence is TGCAGTGCCCAACAACCCCCACTAGCGGGCTCGGTGGATTTT.